The source of this T cell receptor (beta chain) is a study of human T cells and chemical hapten exposure. The wider study: TCR yields differed between samples (mainly from small differences in pooled library volume). Whole-study results and caveats: Patch test scores rose with PT1 expanded TCR counts, a positive correlation. DPC sensitization left the count of TCRs above 1 in 1000 unchanged.

Concerning this clonotype itself: The target antigen is unknown.

The time point: patch test 3, about 24 weeks after DPC sensitization. As for treatment: therapeutic diphenylcyclopropenone sensitization with weekly scalp DPC. The library labeled individual cDNA molecules by adding unique molecular identifiers to them. TCRdb re-derived calls from the RACE reads in MiXCR, one entry per CDR3 protein. This repertoire shows tens of thousands of distinct CDR3 sequences, around 12% found once; its top ten account for around 2.4%. The specimen was whole blood, collected in connection with sensitization to the hapten diphenylcyclopropenone (DPC). The receptor comes from a man in his thirties or forties with alopecia areata. Some clones in this sample may be carry-over from other donors' samples.

CDR3 nucleotide sequence: TGCGCCAGCAGCTTGTTGACTAGCGGGGGCTTGAATGAGCAGTTCTTC. Residues: CASSLLTSGGLNEQFF. The genes are TRBV5-1 and TRBJ2-1, with 12 positions matching TRBD2. Germline V gene sequence: CDR1 SGHRS, CDR2 YFSETQ. Trimming took 1 base from V and 7 from J; bases not matched to a gene: 6. The CDR3 extends over 16 amino acids.